These 15 T cell receptor beta chains came from one sample sequenced in a study of blood T cell repertoires in COVID-19. Produced via immunoSEQ multiplex PCR; TCRdb's table is partial and in-frame only. The sample holds over 90,000 clones; about nine tenths are singletons and the top ten take around 5%. Sample: peripheral blood. All receptors derive from a woman between 50 and 59 years old with COVID-19, enrolled during active disease.

This clone was detected many times. The chain links TRBV19 to TRBJ1-2, with 10 bases lining up with TRBD1. Per the germline V gene, CDR1 is LNHDA and CDR2 is SQIVND (reference sequence). CDR3 length: 14 residues. After removal of 6 bases from V and 6 bases from J, the junction contained 7 bases not matched to a gene. Written as DNA, the CDR3 is TGTGCCAGTAGCACCTCGACAGGGGGCGATGGCTACACCTTC. Translation: CASSTSTGGDGYTF.

This sequence joins TRBV6-5 and TRBJ1-6; D remains unclear. The V gene lost 7 bases and the J gene lost 6 bases, with 13 bases spanning the gap. Germline assignment: CDR1 MNHEY and CDR2 SVGAGI. This CDR3 comprises 14 residues. CDR3 residues: CASTPGGGNSPLHF. The CDR3 bases are TGTGCCAGCACCCCCGGAGGCGGTAATTCACCCCTCCACTTT.

The chain couples TRBV6-5 to TRBJ2-1; 10 bases are a match to TRBD2. Germline assignment: CDR1 MNHEY and CDR2 SVGAGI. The V and J ends lost 4 bases and 2 bases, in that order; junction bases with no gene match: 2. This CDR3 has 15 residues. Written as DNA, the CDR3 is TGTGCCAGCAGTTTAAGCGGGGGGGCCTACAATGAGCAGTTCTTC. This sequence encodes CASSLSGGAYNEQFF.

The chain combines TRBV6-5 with TRBJ1-6; no definite D call. With 1 base removed from V and 9 bases from J, the gap between germline ends came to 10 bases. Germline V gene sequence: CDR1 MNHEY, CDR2 SVGAGI. CDR3 length: 14 amino acids. The CDR3 nucleotides are TGTGCCAGCAGTTACTGGAGGGCGGGTTCACCCCTCCACTTT. This encodes CASSYWRAGSPLHF.

The V and J genes are TRBV2 and TRBJ2-1; D possibly corresponds to TRBD2 (7 bases). Trimming removed 2 bases from V and 2 bases from J, with 13 bases in between. In germline, CDR1 is SNHLY, CDR2 FYNNEI. The CDR3 length is 16 residues. In nucleotides, the CDR3 is TGTGCCAGCAGTGAATGGGGGGGGGCCACCTACAATGAGCAGTTCTTC. Its protein is CASSEWGGATYNEQFF.

The chain links TRBV7-9 to TRBJ1-1; TRBD1 matches at 7 bases. The V and J ends lost 2 bases and 1 base, in that order; junction bases with no gene match: 1. CDR1 SEHNR and CDR2 FQNEAQ come from the germline V gene (reference sequence). This CDR3 comprises 14 residues. The CDR3, as DNA: TGTGCCAGCAGCTTAAAGGGGGCGAACACTGAAGCTTTCTTT. It is translated as CASSLKGANTEAFF.

The chain is built from TRBV3-1 (or the pseudogene TRBV3-2) and TRBJ1-1, with 11 nucleotides matching TRBD1. The CDR3 spans 15 residues. Germline trimming cut 1 base from V and 4 bases from J; bases unmatched to any gene: 2. CDR1 and CDR2 from the germline V gene are LGHDT and YNNKEL (reference sequence). CDR3 sequence reads: CASSQGGTGGTEAFF. The CDR3, as DNA: TGTGCCAGCAGCCAAGGAGGGACAGGGGGCACTGAAGCTTTCTTT.

V gene TRBV27 combines with J gene TRBJ2-7; tentative D call: TRBD2 (5 bases). Deletions cut 7 bases from V and 0 bases from J, with 10 bases between. Germline CDR1 is MNHEY and CDR2 is SMNVEV (reference sequence). This CDR3 has 13 residues. CDR3 DNA: TGTGCCAGCAAGGAGGCTCTCTCCTACGAGCAGTACTTC. Translated, it gives CASKEALSYEQYF.

The chain couples TRBV6-1 to TRBJ2-6; 7 nucleotides line up with TRBD2. The CDR3 totals 19 residues. V was pared by 2 bases and J by 2 bases, with 12 bases of the junction left unmatched. CDR1 is MNHNS and CDR2 is SASEGT in the germline V gene. CDR3 protein: CASSEPGGITSAGANVLTF. DNA of the CDR3: TGTGCCAGCAGTGAACCCGGGGGGATCACTAGCGCTGGGGCCAACGTCCTGACTTTC.

J is TRBJ1-2 and V is TRBV12-5, with D possibly matching TRBD1 (5 bases). There are 17 residues in the CDR3. The V gene's germline CDR1 is LGHNT and CDR2 FRNRAP. V lost 2 bases, J lost 4 bases, and 20 bases lay in between. The CDR3 here is CASGLPSPGSLRYGYTF. The CDR3, as DNA: TGTGCTAGTGGTTTGCCCTCCCCAGGGTCTCTACGCTATGGCTACACCTTC.

The chain links TRBV28 to TRBJ1-5; D possibly corresponds to TRBD1 (5 bases). The CDR3 contains 14 residues. Germline values: CDR1 MDHEN, CDR2 SYDVKM. Trimming stripped 5 bases from V and 3 bases from J, with 11 bases between. This chain's CDR3 is CASSLGLSNQPQHF. The CDR3 nucleotides read TGTGCCAGCAGTCTGGGACTCTCCAATCAGCCCCAGCATTTT.

The chain employs TRBV19 and TRBJ2-3, with 7 bases matching TRBD1. This CDR3 has 13 amino acids. Looked up from germline, CDR1 is LNHDA and CDR2 is SQIVND (reference sequence). V lost 7 bases to trimming and J lost 9 bases; unmatched junction nucleotides: 10. CDR3 residues: CASTAIGQATQYF. CDR3 DNA sequence: TGTGCCAGTACCGCCATCGGACAGGCGACGCAGTATTTT.

V is TRBV29-1 and J is TRBJ1-1; D not resolved. Germline values: CDR1 SQVTM, CDR2 ANQGSEA. Trimming stripped 7 bases from V and 1 base from J, with 7 bases between. This CDR3 is 11 amino acids long. The CDR3 sequence: CSGTENTEAFF. In nucleotides, the CDR3 is TGCAGCGGAACAGAGAACACTGAAGCTTTCTTT.

The V call is TRBV7-8, the J call TRBJ2-1; D not certain. CDR3 length: 19 residues. Germline CDR1 SGHVS, CDR2 FQNEAQ. The V and J ends lost 4 bases and 2 bases respectively, with 24 bases between them. CDR3 DNA: TGTGCCAGCAGCTCACCCGACTCCCCCCCGTTCGGTACCTACAATGAGCAGTTCTTC. Translation: CASSSPDSPPFGTYNEQFF.

In its sample, this clone was seen a few times. The chain recombines TRBV2 with TRBJ2-1, with D hard to call. Between the trimmed V and J ends, which lost 5 bases and 9 bases, there was a span of 11 bases. The CDR3 contains 12 residues. Germline CDR1 is SNHLY and CDR2 is FYNNEI. The CDR3 coding sequence is TGTGCCAGCAGTTTCGATGGCGGTGAGCAGTTCTTC. It is translated as CASSFDGGEQFF.